This passage covers 23 T cell receptor beta chains from one sample sequenced in a study of blood T cells in healthy people across ages. Sample-barcoded 5' priming and a J-beta primer mix drove a second PCR of about 7 to 12 cycles. TCRdb used MiXCR to reprocess the 5' RACE reads, holding one entry per CDR3 protein. The table has approximately 800,000 distinct CDR3 sequences, roughly three fifths seen once. The specimen sequenced was blood. The receptor source for this set is a middle-aged man in good health.

This clonotype was seen just once. The chain is built from TRBV5-6 and TRBJ2-5; D gene unclear. The CDR3 has 13 residues. CDR1 is SGHDT and CDR2 is YYEEEE in the germline V gene. Trimming removed 4 bases at V and 1 base at J, with 8 bases between. DNA of the CDR3: TGTGCCAGCAGCCGAAATTTCCAAGAGACCCAGTACTTC. Amino acids: CASSRNFQETQYF. Complete variable domain (other parts from reference TRBV5-6 and TRBJ2-5): DAGVTQSPTHLIKTRGQQVTLRCSPKSGHDTVSWYQQALGQGPQFIFQYYEEEERQRGNFPDRFSGHQFPNYSSELNVNALLLGDSALYLCASSRNFQETQYFGPGTRLLVL.

The rearrangement joins TRBV9 to TRBJ2-3, with TRBD2 matching 8 bases. Germline-derived CDR1 and CDR2 are SGDLS and YYNGEE. J was trimmed by 5 bases and V by 0 bases; bases with no gene match: 14. The CDR3 contains 18 residues. CDR3 in amino acids: CASSVALTSVRGEDTQYF. CDR3 coding DNA: TGTGCCAGCAGCGTAGCTCTGACTAGCGTGAGAGGTGAAGATACGCAGTATTTT.

This chain uses TRBV2 with TRBJ2-3, with 10 nucleotides matching TRBD1. The V and J ends lost 3 bases and 1 base, in that order; junction bases with no gene match: 4. The germline V gene has CDR1 SNHLY and CDR2 FYNNEI. The CDR3 length is 16 residues. CDR3 sequence: CASSERGQGRTDTQYF. CDR3 in DNA: TGTGCCAGCAGTGAGCGGGGACAGGGGCGCACAGATACGCAGTATTTT.

The chain recombines TRBV25-1 with TRBJ2-5; TRBD2 matches 8 bases. This CDR3 region has 21 residues. Germline lookup yields CDR1 MGHDK and CDR2 SYGVNS. V gave up 4 bases and J gave up 11 bases; unmatched junction bases: 33. In DNA form, the CDR3 reads TGTGCCAGCAGTGCCTGGGCGGGGCATGTAGCGGGAATGGGCCCCTACAATGAGCAGTACTTC. Amino acid sequence: CASSAWAGHVAGMGPYNEQYF.

V usage is TRBV4-1 and J usage is TRBJ2-4; D is possibly TRBD2 (5 bases). The J call may not be correct, given that the DNA end is closer to TRBJ2-7. Germline-derived CDR1 and CDR2 are MGHRA and YSYEKL. The CDR3 length is 15 residues. The CDR3 bases are TGCGCCAGCAGCCAAGATAGGAGGACGATCTACGAGCAGTACTTC. It yields the protein CASSQDRRTIYEQYF.

The chain uses TRBV10-3 and TRBJ2-7; TRBD1 matches 7 bases. This CDR3 contains 14 residues. The germline V gene encodes CDR1 ENHRY and CDR2 SYGVKD. The trim removed 4 bases at V and 10 bases at J, leaving 13 bases unmatched. DNA of the CDR3: TGTGCCATCAGTGGAAGACAGGGATTTCGGCACCAGTACTTC. Translation: CAISGRQGFRHQYF.

The V and J genes are TRBV7-2 and TRBJ2-4; D possibly corresponds to TRBD2 (6 bases). The DNA end favors TRBJ2-7, so the J call may be wrong. Per the germline V gene, CDR1 is SGHTA and CDR2 is FQGNSA. The CDR3 runs to 15 residues. The CDR3 sequence: CASSFPNGGAYEQYF. The CDR3, as DNA: TGTGCCAGCAGCTTTCCTAACGGGGGAGCCTACGAGCAGTACTTC.

The chain joins TRBV27 to TRBJ2-3; D is unclear. The CDR3 runs 12 residues. The germline V gene has CDR1 MNHEY and CDR2 SMNVEV (reference sequence). The ends were cut back, 6 bases at V and 3 bases at J, with 7 bases in the middle. The DNA for the CDR3 is TGTGCCAGCAGGGACCTAACAGATACGCAGTATTTT. Its translation: CASRDLTDTQYF.

V and J are TRBV15 and TRBJ2-2; 8 nucleotides align to TRBD2. The CDR3 runs to 15 residues. Germline CDR1 reads LNHNV; CDR2 reads YYDKDF (reference sequence). V shed 1 base and J 7 bases; nucleotides not matched to a gene: 5. The CDR3 loop is CATSRGRREVGELFF. The CDR3 bases are TGTGCCACCAGCAGAGGACGGCGGGAGGTCGGGGAGCTGTTTTTT.

This chain joins TRBV6-1 and TRBJ2-5; 7 nucleotides agree with TRBD2. CDR3 length: 16 amino acids. Germline lookup yields CDR1 MNHNS and CDR2 SASEGT. The junction had 5 bases not matched to a gene; V was cut back by 0 bases and J by 1 base. This CDR3 is CASSEAPSGVQETQYF. CDR3 bases: TGTGCCAGCAGTGAAGCGCCGAGCGGGGTCCAAGAGACCCAGTACTTC.

The chain employs TRBV4-3 and TRBJ2-6; D unclear. Germline loops: CDR1 LGHNA, CDR2 YSLEER. Trimming removed 0 bases from V and 0 bases from J, with 9 bases in between. The CDR3 totals 17 residues. CDR3: CASSQDLTGSGANVLTF. DNA of the CDR3: TGCGCCAGCAGCCAAGATCTCACGGGCTCTGGGGCCAACGTCCTGACTTTC.

In its sample, this clonotype was seen a few times. Just one base apart from a much larger clone, this may be a read error. As DNA, the CDR3 is TGTGCCAGCAGCCAGGGCGCGGGGCACCAAGAGACCCGGTACTTC. Amino acid sequence: CASSQGAGHQETRYF. V is TRBV9 and J is TRBJ2-5; D may be TRBD2 (6 bases). Germline V gene lookup returns CDR1 SGDLS and CDR2 YYNGEE. The CDR3 runs 15 residues.

Notes on this clonotype: The junction differs from germline at one of its ends, possibly a read error. V is TRBV4-3 and J is TRBJ2-2; 8 bases line up with TRBD2. The CDR3 loop spans 17 amino acids. Germline values: CDR1 LGHNA, CDR2 YSLEER. This CDR3 is CTSSHETSAENTGELFF. CDR3 DNA sequence: TGCACCAGCAGCCATGAGACTAGCGCCGAGAACACCGGGGAGCTGTTTTTT.

The sample holds a few counts of this clonotype. This rearrangement joins TRBV6-5 to TRBJ2-1; D remains unclear. This CDR3 is built from 14 residues. The V end lost 4 bases, the J end lost 0 bases, and 7 bases lay between the germline ends. Per the germline V gene, CDR1 is MNHEY and CDR2 is SVGAGI. The DNA for the CDR3 is TGTGCCAGCAGTTTGGCCAACTCCTACAATGAGCAGTTCTTC. Translating it yields CASSLANSYNEQFF.

The CDR3 DNA follows: TGTGCCAGCAGTTTGCCCCAGGGGAGCTCCTACAATGAGCAGTTCTTC. As protein: CASSLPQGSSYNEQFF. This chain links TRBV27 with TRBJ2-1; D perhaps matches TRBD1 (6 bases). Germline CDR1 is MNHEY and CDR2 is SMNVEV (reference sequence). The CDR3 is 16 residues long. Between the trimmed V and J ends, which lost 3 bases and 0 bases, there was a span of 12 bases.

The chain has TRBV4-1 and TRBJ2-3, with 9 positions matching TRBD2. CDR1 is MGHRA, CDR2 YSYEKL, per germline. The CDR3 extends over 14 amino acids. The V and J ends lost 1 base and 11 bases, in that order; junction bases with no gene match: 7. This CDR3 reads CASSQVGGGRGQYF. Here the CDR3 DNA reads TGCGCCAGCAGCCAAGTAGGAGGCGGGAGGGGGCAGTATTTT.

The chain couples TRBV18 to TRBJ1-1, with D possibly matching TRBD1 (5 bases). Per germline, CDR1 KGHSH and CDR2 LQKENI. The CDR3 contains 14 residues. The V gene lost 2 bases and the J gene lost 7 bases, with 14 bases spanning the gap. CDR3 nucleotide sequence: TGTGCCAGCTCACCAGGGCGCGACAGTGGTGAAGCTTTCTTT. Protein product: CASSPGRDSGEAFF. The full variable domain, completed using reference TRBV18 and TRBJ1-1, is NAGVMQNPRHLVRRRGQEARLRCSPMKGHSHVYWYRQLPEEGLKFMVYLQKENIIDESGMPKERFSAEFPKEGPSILRIQQVVRGDSAAYFCASSPGRDSGEAFFGQGTRLTVV.

This clonotype was seen just once. The chain employs TRBV5-8 and TRBJ2-7, with 14 positions matching TRBD2. The DNA end is a closer match to TRBJ2-5, so the J assignment may be wrong. Per germline, CDR1 SGHTS and CDR2 YDEGEE. The CDR3 is made up of 16 amino acids. The CDR3 loop reads CASSPTSGRVEETQYF. DNA of the CDR3: TGTGCCAGCAGCCCGACTAGCGGGAGGGTCGAAGAGACCCAGTACTTC.

The chain is built from TRBV6-1 and TRBJ2-4, with 9 bases lining up with TRBD1. Germline CDR1 and CDR2: MNHNS and SASEGT. The CDR3 has 14 residues. J was trimmed by 7 bases and V by 8 bases; bases with no gene match: 9. CDR3 DNA: TGTGCCAGCTTTCCGGGACAGGGTTGGAACATTCAGTACTTC. Its translation is CASFPGQGWNIQYF.

The rearrangement links TRBV6-5 to TRBJ2-7, with D tentatively TRBD2 (6 bases). CDR1 and CDR2 from the germline V gene are MNHEY and SVGAGI. CDR3 length: 14 residues. V gave up 6 bases and J gave up 1 base, with 13 bases separating them. CDR3 nucleotide sequence: TGTGCCAGCAGCACAACCGGGACTTCCTACGAGCAGTACTTC. This gives the protein CASSTTGTSYEQYF.

The chain carries TRBV27 and TRBJ2-3, with 8 positions matching TRBD2. The V gene's germline CDR1 is MNHEY and CDR2 SMNVEV (reference sequence). This CDR3 comprises 17 residues. Trimming cost V 4 bases and J 3 bases; bases outside gene matches: 12. The CDR3 loop is CASSSLMVGRGTDTQYF. The CDR3 nucleotides read TGTGCCAGCAGTTCCCTGATGGTCGGGAGGGGAACAGATACGCAGTATTTT.

The V gene is TRBV6-1, the J gene TRBJ2-5; perhaps TRBD1 as D (6 bases). Looked up from germline, CDR1 is MNHNS and CDR2 is SASEGT. The CDR3 is made up of 15 amino acids. V was trimmed by 1 base and J by 7 bases, leaving 16 bases between them. The DNA of the CDR3 is TGTGCCAGCAGTGAAGAGAACAGGGCGAGAGGGACCCAGTACTTC. This gives the protein CASSEENRARGTQYF.

This chain uses TRBV3-1 with TRBJ2-5; D call uncertain. V gave up 3 bases and J gave up 12 bases, with 17 bases separating them. Germline V gives CDR1 LGHDT, CDR2 YNNKEL (reference sequence). CDR3 size: 13 residues. The CDR3 here is CASSQTSRSEKYF. CDR3 in DNA: TGTGCCAGCAGCCAGACATCCCGTTCAGAGAAGTACTTC.